The T cell receptor (beta chain) under discussion was sequenced for a study of T cell responses to AZD1222 COVID-19 vaccine. TCRdb's table, derived via immunoSEQ multiplex PCR, lists solely in-frame clones and lacks some. In the table there are more than 80,000 clones, around nine tenths of which are singletons. This clone occurred a few times. The CDR3 runs to 14 residues. Trimming removed 2 bases at V and 3 bases at J, with 10 bases between. From germline, CDR1 is KGHSH and CDR2 LQKENI. The sample was peripheral blood, taken on day 0 of MenACWY control vaccination. The chain employs TRBV18 and TRBJ1-1; a weak D match, TRBD1 (5 bases). The origin of this receptor is an adult in good health. The CDR3 region has the DNA TGTGCCAGCTCACCAATCCAGGGTGACACTGAAGCTTTCTTT. Residues: CASSPIQGDTEAFF.